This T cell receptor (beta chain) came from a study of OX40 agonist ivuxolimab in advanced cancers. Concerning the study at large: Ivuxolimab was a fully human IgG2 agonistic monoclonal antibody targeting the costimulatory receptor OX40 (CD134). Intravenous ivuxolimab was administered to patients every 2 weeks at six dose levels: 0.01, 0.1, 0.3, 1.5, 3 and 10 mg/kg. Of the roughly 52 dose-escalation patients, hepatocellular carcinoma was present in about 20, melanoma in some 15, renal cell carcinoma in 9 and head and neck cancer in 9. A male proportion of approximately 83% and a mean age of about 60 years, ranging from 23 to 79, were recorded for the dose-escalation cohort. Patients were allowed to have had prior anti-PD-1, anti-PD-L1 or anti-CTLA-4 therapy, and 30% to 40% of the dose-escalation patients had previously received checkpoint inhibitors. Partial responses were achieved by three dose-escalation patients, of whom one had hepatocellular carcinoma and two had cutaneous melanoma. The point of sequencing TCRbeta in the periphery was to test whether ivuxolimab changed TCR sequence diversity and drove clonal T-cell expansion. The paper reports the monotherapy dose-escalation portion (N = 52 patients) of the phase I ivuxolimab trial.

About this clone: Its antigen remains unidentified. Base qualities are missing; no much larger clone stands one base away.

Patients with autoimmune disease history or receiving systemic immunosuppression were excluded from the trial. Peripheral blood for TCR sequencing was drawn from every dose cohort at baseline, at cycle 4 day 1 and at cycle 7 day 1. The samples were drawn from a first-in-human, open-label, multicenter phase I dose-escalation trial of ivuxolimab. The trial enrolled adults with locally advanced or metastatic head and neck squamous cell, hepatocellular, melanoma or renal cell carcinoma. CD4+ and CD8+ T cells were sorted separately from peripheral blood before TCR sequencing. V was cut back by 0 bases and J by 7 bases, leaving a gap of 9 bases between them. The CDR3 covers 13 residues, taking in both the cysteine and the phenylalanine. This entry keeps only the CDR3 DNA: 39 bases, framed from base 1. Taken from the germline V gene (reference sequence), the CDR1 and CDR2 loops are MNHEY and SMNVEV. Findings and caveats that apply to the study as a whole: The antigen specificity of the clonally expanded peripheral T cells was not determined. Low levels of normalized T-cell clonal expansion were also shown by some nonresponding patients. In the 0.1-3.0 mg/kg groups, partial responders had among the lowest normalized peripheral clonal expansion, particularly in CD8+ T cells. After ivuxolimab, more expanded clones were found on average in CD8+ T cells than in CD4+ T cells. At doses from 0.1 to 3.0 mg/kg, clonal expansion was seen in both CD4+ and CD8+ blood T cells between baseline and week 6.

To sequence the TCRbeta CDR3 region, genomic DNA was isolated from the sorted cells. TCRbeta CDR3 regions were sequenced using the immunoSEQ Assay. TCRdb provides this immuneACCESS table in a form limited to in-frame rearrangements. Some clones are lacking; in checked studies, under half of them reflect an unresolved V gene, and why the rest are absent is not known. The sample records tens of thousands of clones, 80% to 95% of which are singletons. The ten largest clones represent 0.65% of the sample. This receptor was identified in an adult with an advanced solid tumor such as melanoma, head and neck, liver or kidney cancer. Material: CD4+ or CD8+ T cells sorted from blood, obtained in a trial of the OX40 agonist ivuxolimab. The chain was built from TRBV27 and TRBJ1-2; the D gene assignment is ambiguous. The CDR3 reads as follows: CASSLSGSGGYTF. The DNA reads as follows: TGTGCCAGCAGTTTATCGGGATCCGGTGGCTACACCTTC.